The 18 T cell receptor beta chains presented below share a single source sample, sequenced in a study of spatial heterogeneity in lung cancer. The time point here: sample taken at primary tumor resection. TCRdb fed the 5' RACE reads into MiXCR, producing one record per CDR3 protein. Among a few thousand distinct CDR3 sequences listed, roughly 8.6% were seen once. The study, taken as a whole, reports: Tumor mutation counts were tracked by expanded intratumoral alpha and beta TCR counts.

Their target antigens are unknown. Sequencing was performed on lung tumor tissue, taken at surgery. The source of these receptors is a male donor with early-stage non-small cell lung cancer.

This clonotype is medium-sized (0.01 to 0.1%) within its sample. The chain recombines TRBV6-5 with TRBJ2-3; D is unresolved. V gave up 4 bases and J gave up 5 bases, with 13 bases separating them. This CDR3 has 14 amino acids. From germline, CDR1 is MNHEY and CDR2 SVGAGI. The CDR3 spells CASSLRQAIDTQYF. The CDR3, as DNA: TGTGCCAGCAGTTTACGCCAGGCCATAGATACGCAGTATTTT.

This clonotype is labeled as medium-sized. The V call is TRBV7-2, the J call TRBJ2-7; TRBD1 matches 10 bases. J gave up 2 bases and V 8 bases, and 12 bases lay outside the gene matches. The CDR3 is 16 amino acids. CDR1 is SGHTA and CDR2 is FQGNSA in the germline V gene. CDR3 protein: CASAGADRGFPYEQYF. The CDR3 nucleotides are TGTGCCAGCGCGGGAGCGGACAGGGGGTTCCCCTACGAGCAGTACTTC.

This clonotype was seen many times. This rearrangement joins TRBV5-1 to TRBJ2-1; D uncertain. In germline, CDR1 is SGHRS, CDR2 YFSETQ. Between the trimmed V and J ends, which lost 0 bases and 7 bases, there was a span of 14 bases. The CDR3 extends over 15 amino acids. The DNA of the CDR3 is TGCGCCAGCAGCTTGGATGCCAGGCAGAGGAATGAGCAGTTCTTC. Protein sequence: CASSLDARQRNEQFF.

This clonotype was counted a few times. The chain carries TRBV29-1 and TRBJ2-7, with D perhaps TRBD1 (6 bases). CDR3 length equals 11 residues. Trimming removed 2 bases at V and 10 bases at J, with 12 bases between. Germline lookup yields CDR1 SQVTM and CDR2 ANQGSEA. The chain's CDR3 is CSVENRATQYF. The CDR3 coding sequence is TGCAGCGTTGAAAACAGGGCAACTCAGTACTTC.

This clonotype is medium-sized within its sample. The chain is built from TRBV11-2 and TRBJ2-4; a weak D match, TRBD2 (6 bases). The V gene lost 3 bases and the J gene lost 9 bases, with 18 bases spanning the gap. Germline V gene data show CDR1 as SGHAT and CDR2 as FQNNGV. This CDR3 is built from 15 residues. This chain's CDR3 is CASSLARTGEGIQYF. CDR3 coding DNA: TGTGCCAGCAGCTTGGCCCGCACGGGGGAAGGCATTCAGTACTTC. The complete variable domain, with remaining parts taken from reference TRBV11-2 and TRBJ2-4, reads EAGVAQSPRYKIIEKRQSVAFWCNPISGHATLYWYQQILGQGPKLLIQFQNNGVVDDSQLPKDRFSAERLKGVDSTLKIQPAKLEDSAVYLCASSLARTGEGIQYFGAGTRLSVL.

In its sample, this clonotype ranks as medium-sized. The CDR3 loop is CASSGSGYEQYF. CDR3 nucleotide sequence: TGTGCCAGCAGCGGTAGCGGCTACGAGCAGTACTTC. This chain uses TRBV7-2 with TRBJ2-7; possibly TRBD2 for D (6 bases). V was shortened by 5 bases and J by 3 bases, with 8 bases between the two germline ends. The germline V gene has CDR1 SGHTA and CDR2 FQGNSA. This CDR3 is 12 amino acids long. The whole variable domain, filled in from reference TRBV7-2 and TRBJ2-7, reads GAGVSQSPSNKVTEKGKDVELRCDPISGHTALYWYRQSLGQGLEFLIYFQGNSAPDKSGLPSDRFSAERTGGSVSTLTIQRTQQEDSAVYLCASSGSGYEQYFGPGTRLTVT.

Regarding this clonotype: Germline and junction disagree at one end, which may indicate a read error. This chain connects TRBV27 to TRBJ1-5; D unclear. Germline loops: CDR1 MNHEY, CDR2 SMNVEV (reference sequence). This CDR3 has 14 residues. In DNA, the CDR3 is TGTGCCAGCAGTTTTCGAGGCCTCAATCGGCCCCAGCATTTT. Protein product: CASSFRGLNRPQHF.

This clonotype ranks as medium-sized. The chain has TRBV5-1 and TRBJ1-1; D gene unclear. CDR3 length: 14 residues. CDR1 is SGHRS and CDR2 is YFSETQ in the germline V gene. The V gene lost 0 bases and the J gene lost 3 bases, with 9 bases spanning the gap. CDR3 sequence: CASSLDGGYTEAFF. The CDR3 nucleotides are TGCGCCAGCAGCTTGGATGGAGGGTACACTGAAGCTTTCTTT.

This clonotype is termed medium-sized. The V gene is TRBV19, the J gene TRBJ2-7; D not certain. Germline V CDR1 and CDR2: LNHDA, SQIVND (reference sequence). CDR3 length: 15 amino acids. V lost 5 bases and J lost 0, with 14 bases in between. CDR3 in DNA: TGTGCCAGTAGTCCCATACCAGGCAGCTCCTACGAGCAGTACTTC. Its protein is CASSPIPGSSYEQYF.

This clonotype was seen ten or more times. The chain carries TRBV6-5 and TRBJ1-3; TRBD1 is a possible D gene (5 bases). CDR3 length: 15 amino acids. The V end lost 7 bases, the J end lost 0 bases, and 13 bases lay between the germline ends. In germline, CDR1 is MNHEY, CDR2 SVGAGI. The DNA of the CDR3 is TGTGCCAGCACGGGGGTGTGGCACTCTGGAAACACCATATATTTT. Encoded protein: CASTGVWHSGNTIYF.

This clonotype is hyperexpanded. The chain recombines TRBV7-2 with TRBJ2-2; 9 bases map to TRBD2. V was clipped by 5 bases and J by 5 bases; unmatched bases: 6. The V gene's germline CDR1 is SGHTA and CDR2 FQGNSA. The CDR3 totals 15 residues. CDR3 amino acids: CASSRGGDSTGELFF. The CDR3 nucleotides read TGTGCCAGCAGCCGCGGGGGGGACTCTACCGGGGAGCTGTTTTTT.

This clonotype is categorized as medium-sized. This rearrangement joins TRBV10-3 to TRBJ2-1, with D unclear. The CDR3 is 11 residues long. Trimming left V 6 bases short and J 5 bases short, with 5 bases between. Germline assignment: CDR1 ENHRY and CDR2 SYGVKD. CDR3 protein: CAIRRNNEQFF. Here the CDR3 DNA reads TGTGCCATCAGGAGGAACAATGAGCAGTTCTTC.

By share, this clonotype counts as medium-sized. The genes are TRBV6-2 or TRBV6-3 and TRBJ1-5; D is possibly TRBD1 (5 bases). Between the trimmed V and J ends, which lost 8 bases and 2 bases, there was a span of 13 bases. Germline V gene lookup returns CDR1 MNHEY and CDR2 SVGEGT. This CDR3 is 14 amino acids long. The CDR3 is CASQVGGGNQPQHF. The CDR3 coding sequence is TGTGCCAGCCAGGTTGGGGGAGGCAATCAGCCCCAGCATTTT.

This clonotype is medium-sized in the sample. The chain joins TRBV7-3 to TRBJ2-3; 10 positions match TRBD1. V was pared by 3 bases and J by 4 bases, with 4 bases of the junction left unmatched. In germline, CDR1 is SGHTA, CDR2 FQGTGA. The CDR3 extends over 15 amino acids. The CDR3 loop reads CASSFRTGGSDTQYF. The CDR3 DNA sequence: TGTGCCAGCAGCTTCCGGACAGGGGGTTCAGATACGCAGTATTTT.

In this sample, this clonotype turned up many times. The chain couples TRBV5-4 to TRBJ2-3; D gene uncertain. The CDR3 sequence is 13 residues long. V lost 4 bases and J 0 bases, leaving 6 bases between the germline ends. The germline V gene encodes CDR1 SGHNT and CDR2 YYREEE (reference sequence). The CDR3 DNA is TGTGCCAGCAGCCAACCTAGCACAGATACGCAGTATTTT. It codes for CASSQPSTDTQYF.

By proportion, this clonotype is medium-sized (0.01 to 0.1%). Germline and junction disagree at one end, which may indicate a read error. The V and J genes are TRBV7-7 and TRBJ2-6; a possible D gene is TRBD1 (6 bases). Germline V gene lookup returns CDR1 SSHAT and CDR2 FNYEAQ (reference sequence). The CDR3 is 18 residues long. In DNA, the CDR3 is TGTGCTAGCAGCATCTACGAGACAGGCAACTCTGGGGCCAACGTCCTGACTTTC. This translates into CASSIYETGNSGANVLTF.

This clonotype was seen ten or more times. V is TRBV20-1 and J is TRBJ2-3, with TRBD2 matching over 7 bases. The V segment lost 0 bases and the J segment 0 bases; nucleotides outside the gene matches: 6. Germline V gene sequence: CDR1 DFQATT, CDR2 SNEGSKA (reference sequence). CDR3 length: 16 amino acids. Here the CDR3 DNA reads TGCAGTGCTAGAGAGTTTCTAGCGGCTAGCACAGATACGCAGTATTTT. This codes for CSAREFLAASTDTQYF.

By its share, this clonotype is medium-sized. This chain connects TRBV28 to TRBJ2-3; D may be TRBD1 (5 bases). Germline values: CDR1 MDHEN, CDR2 SYDVKM. The CDR3 length is 13 residues. V was pared by 2 bases and J by 4 bases, with 7 bases between. The CDR3 here is CASSLQGSDTQYF. The CDR3, as DNA: TGTGCCAGCAGTTTACAGGGTTCAGATACGCAGTATTTT.